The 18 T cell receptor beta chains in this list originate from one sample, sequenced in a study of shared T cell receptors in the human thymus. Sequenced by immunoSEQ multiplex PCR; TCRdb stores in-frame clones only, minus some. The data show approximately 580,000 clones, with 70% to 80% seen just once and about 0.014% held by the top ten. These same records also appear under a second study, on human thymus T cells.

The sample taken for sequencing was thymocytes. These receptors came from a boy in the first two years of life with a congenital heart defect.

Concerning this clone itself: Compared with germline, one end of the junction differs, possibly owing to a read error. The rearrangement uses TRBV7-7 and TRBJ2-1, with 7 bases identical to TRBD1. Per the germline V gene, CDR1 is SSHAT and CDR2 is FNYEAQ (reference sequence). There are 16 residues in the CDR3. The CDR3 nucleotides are TGTGCTAGCAGCCTGCACGCCGGGACAGCTGACAATGAGCAGTTCTTC. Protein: CASSLHAGTADNEQFF.

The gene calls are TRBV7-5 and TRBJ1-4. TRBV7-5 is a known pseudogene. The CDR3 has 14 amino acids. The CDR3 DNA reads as TGTGTCAGAAGCCTCCCCCCCGTCAATGAAAAACTGTTTTTT. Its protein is CVRSLPPVNEKLFF.

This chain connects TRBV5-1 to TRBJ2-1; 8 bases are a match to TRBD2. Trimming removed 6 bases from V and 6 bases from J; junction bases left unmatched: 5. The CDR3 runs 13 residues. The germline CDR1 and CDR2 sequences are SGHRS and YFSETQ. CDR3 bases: TGCGCCAGCAAGGAGACTAGCGCCAATGAGCAGTTCTTC. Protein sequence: CASKETSANEQFF.

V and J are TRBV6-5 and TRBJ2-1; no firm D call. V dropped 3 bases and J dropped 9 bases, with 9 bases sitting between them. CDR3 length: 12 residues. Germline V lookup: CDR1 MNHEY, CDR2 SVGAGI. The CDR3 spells CASSYRGREQFF. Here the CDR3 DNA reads TGTGCCAGCAGTTATCGTGGGCGTGAGCAGTTCTTC.

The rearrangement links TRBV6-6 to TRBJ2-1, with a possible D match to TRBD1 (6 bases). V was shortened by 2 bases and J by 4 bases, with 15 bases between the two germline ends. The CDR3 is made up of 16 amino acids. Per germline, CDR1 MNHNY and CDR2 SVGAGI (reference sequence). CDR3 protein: CASSYPRGEGYNEQFF. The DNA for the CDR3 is TGTGCCAGCAGTTACCCCAGGGGAGAAGGGTACAATGAGCAGTTCTTC.

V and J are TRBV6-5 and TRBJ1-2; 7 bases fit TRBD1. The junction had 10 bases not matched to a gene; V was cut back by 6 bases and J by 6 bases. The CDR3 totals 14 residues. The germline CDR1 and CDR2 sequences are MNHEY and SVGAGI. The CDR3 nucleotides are TGTGCCAGCAGAGGCGACAGGGAAGGGAATGGCTACACCTTC. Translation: CASRGDREGNGYTF.

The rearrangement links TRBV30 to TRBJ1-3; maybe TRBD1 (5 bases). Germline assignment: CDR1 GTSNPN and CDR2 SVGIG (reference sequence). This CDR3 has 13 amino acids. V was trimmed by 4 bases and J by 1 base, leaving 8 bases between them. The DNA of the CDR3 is TGTGCCTGGAACAAGGGGTCTGGAAACACCATATATTTT. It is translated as CAWNKGSGNTIYF.

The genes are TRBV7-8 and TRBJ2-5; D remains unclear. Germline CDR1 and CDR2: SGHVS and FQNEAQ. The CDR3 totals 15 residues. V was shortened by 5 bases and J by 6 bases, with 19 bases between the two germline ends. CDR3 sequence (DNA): TGTGCCAGCAGCCCCCAGCTGGGCAGCCCGAAGACCCAGTACTTC. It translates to CASSPQLGSPKTQYF. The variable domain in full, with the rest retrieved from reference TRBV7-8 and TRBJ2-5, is GAGVSQSPRYKVAKRGQDVALRCDPISGHVSLFWYQQALGQGPEFLTYFQNEAQLDKSGLPSDRFFAERPEGSVSTLKIQRTQQEDSAVYLCASSPQLGSPKTQYFGPGTRLLVL.

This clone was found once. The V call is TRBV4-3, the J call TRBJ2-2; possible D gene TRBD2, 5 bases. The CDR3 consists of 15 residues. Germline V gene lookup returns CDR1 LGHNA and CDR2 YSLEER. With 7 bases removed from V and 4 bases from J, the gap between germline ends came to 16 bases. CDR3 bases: TGCGCCAGCACTCCACGAGGGTTACTCACCGGGGAGCTGTTTTTT. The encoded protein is CASTPRGLLTGELFF.

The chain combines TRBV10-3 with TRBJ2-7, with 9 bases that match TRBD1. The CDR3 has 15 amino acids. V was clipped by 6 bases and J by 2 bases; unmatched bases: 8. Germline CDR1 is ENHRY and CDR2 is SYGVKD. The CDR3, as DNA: TGTGCCATCAGAAAACAGGGGGCGCTTACCTACGAGCAGTACTTC. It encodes CAIRKQGALTYEQYF.

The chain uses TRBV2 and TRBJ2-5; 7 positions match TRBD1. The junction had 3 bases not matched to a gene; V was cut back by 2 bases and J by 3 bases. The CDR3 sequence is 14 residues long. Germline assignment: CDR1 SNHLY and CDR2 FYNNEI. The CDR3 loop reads CASSEPDREETQYF. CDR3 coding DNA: TGTGCCAGCAGTGAACCCGACAGGGAAGAGACCCAGTACTTC.

CDR3 nucleotide sequence: TGCGCCAGCAGCTCCCGGGGGGTGACCGCGAACACCGGGGAGCTGTTTTTT. Its protein is CASSSRGVTANTGELFF. The J gene is TRBJ2-2, the V gene TRBV5-1, with TRBD2 identical over 7 bases. Trimming removed 3 bases from V and 0 bases from J; junction bases left unmatched: 8. CDR3 length: 17 amino acids. Per germline, CDR1 SGHRS and CDR2 YFSETQ.

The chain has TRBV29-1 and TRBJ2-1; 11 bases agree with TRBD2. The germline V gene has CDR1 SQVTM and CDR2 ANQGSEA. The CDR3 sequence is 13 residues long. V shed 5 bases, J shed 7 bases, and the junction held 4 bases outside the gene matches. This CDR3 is CSVPGTSGNEQFF. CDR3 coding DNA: TGCAGCGTTCCCGGGACTAGCGGTAATGAGCAGTTCTTC.

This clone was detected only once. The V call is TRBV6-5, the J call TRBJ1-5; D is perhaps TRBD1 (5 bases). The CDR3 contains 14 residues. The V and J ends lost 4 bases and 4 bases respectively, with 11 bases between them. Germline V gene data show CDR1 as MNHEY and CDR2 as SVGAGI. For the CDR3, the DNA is TGTGCCAGCAGTTCCCTGGGGGGGAATCAGCCCCAGCATTTT. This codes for CASSSLGGNQPQHF.

The DNA of the CDR3 is TGTGCCAGCAGTTCCCAGGGCGCAACTAATGAAAAACTGTTTTTT. As protein: CASSSQGATNEKLFF. V usage is TRBV27 and J usage is TRBJ1-4, with D tentatively TRBD1 (5 bases). V dropped 4 bases and J dropped 0 bases, with 9 bases sitting between them. This CDR3 is built from 15 residues. Germline V gene lookup returns CDR1 MNHEY and CDR2 SMNVEV (reference sequence).

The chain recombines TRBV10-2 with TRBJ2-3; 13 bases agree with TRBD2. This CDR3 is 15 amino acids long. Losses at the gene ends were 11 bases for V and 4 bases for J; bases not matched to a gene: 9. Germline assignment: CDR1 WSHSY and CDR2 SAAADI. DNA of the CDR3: TGCGCCGGAAGGTCAGGGACTAGCGGGGCAGATACGCAGTATTTT. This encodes CAGRSGTSGADTQYF.

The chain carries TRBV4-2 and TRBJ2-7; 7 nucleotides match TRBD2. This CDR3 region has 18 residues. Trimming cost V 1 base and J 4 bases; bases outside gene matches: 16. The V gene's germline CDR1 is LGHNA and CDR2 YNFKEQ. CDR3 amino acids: CASSQAGPRKRGGYEQYF. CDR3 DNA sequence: TGTGCCAGCAGCCAAGCCGGTCCCCGCAAGCGGGGAGGATACGAGCAGTACTTC.

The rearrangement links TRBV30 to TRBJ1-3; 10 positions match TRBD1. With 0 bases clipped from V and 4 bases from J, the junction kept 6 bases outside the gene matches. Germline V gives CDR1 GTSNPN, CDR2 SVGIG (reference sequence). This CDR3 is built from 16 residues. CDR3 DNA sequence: TGTGCCTGGAGTGTTCCGGGACAGGGGATGGGAAACACCATATATTTT. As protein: CAWSVPGQGMGNTIYF.